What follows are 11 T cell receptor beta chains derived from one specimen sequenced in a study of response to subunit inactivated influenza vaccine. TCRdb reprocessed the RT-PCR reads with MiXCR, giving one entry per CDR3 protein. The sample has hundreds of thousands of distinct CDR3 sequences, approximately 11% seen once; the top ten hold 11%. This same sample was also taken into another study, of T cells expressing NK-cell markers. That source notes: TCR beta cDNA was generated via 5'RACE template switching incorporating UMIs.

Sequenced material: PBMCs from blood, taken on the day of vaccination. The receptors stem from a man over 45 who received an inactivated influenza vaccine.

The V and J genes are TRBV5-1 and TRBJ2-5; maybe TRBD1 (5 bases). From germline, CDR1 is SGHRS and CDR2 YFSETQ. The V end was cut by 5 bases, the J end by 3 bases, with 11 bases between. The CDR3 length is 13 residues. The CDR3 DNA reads TGCGCCAGCAGGGTGGGGCGAGAAGAGACCCAGTACTTC. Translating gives CASRVGREETQYF.

The CDR3 here is CASSLAGQGPYEQYF. Written as DNA, the CDR3 is TGCGCCAGCAGCTTGGCCGGCCAGGGGCCCTACGAGCAGTACTTC. The V call is TRBV5-1, the J call TRBJ2-7, with D possibly being TRBD1 (6 bases). This CDR3 has 15 residues. The V gene lost 0 bases and the J gene lost 2 bases, with 12 bases spanning the gap. Per the germline V gene, CDR1 is SGHRS and CDR2 is YFSETQ. The entire variable domain, with the rest obtained from reference TRBV5-1 and TRBJ2-7, is as follows: KAGVTQTPRYLIKTRGQQVTLSCSPISGHRSVSWYQQTPGQGLQFLFEYFSETQRNKGNFPGRFSGRQFSNSRSEMNVSTLELGDSALYLCASSLAGQGPYEQYFGPGTRLTVT.

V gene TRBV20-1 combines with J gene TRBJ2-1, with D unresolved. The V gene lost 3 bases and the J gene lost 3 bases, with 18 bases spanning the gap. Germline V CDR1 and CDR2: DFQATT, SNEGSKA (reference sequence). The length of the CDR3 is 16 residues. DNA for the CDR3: TGCAGTGCTAGGGCCCTAGGTGGGAATGTCTACAATGAGCAGTTCTTC. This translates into CSARALGGNVYNEQFF.

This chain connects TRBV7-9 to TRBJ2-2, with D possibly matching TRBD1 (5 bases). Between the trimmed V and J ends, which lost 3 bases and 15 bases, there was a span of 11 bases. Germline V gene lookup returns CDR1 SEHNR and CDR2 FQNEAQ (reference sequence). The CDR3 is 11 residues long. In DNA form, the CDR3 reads TGTGCCAGCAGCTTGGGGCGGACGGTGTTTTTT. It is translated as CASSLGRTVFF.

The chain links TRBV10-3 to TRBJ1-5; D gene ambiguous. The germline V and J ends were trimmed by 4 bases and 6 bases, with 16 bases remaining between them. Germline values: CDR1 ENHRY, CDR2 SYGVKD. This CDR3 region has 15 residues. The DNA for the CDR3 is TGTGCCATCAGTGCTCGGGGTGAGATAAGTCAGCCCCAGCATTTT. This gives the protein CAISARGEISQPQHF.

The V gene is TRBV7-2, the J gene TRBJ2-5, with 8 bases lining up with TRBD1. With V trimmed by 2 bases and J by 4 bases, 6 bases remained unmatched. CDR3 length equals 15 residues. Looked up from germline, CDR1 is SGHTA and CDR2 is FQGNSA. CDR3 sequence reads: CASSLITGGIETQYF. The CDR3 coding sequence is TGTGCCAGCAGCTTAATAACAGGGGGGATAGAGACCCAGTACTTC.

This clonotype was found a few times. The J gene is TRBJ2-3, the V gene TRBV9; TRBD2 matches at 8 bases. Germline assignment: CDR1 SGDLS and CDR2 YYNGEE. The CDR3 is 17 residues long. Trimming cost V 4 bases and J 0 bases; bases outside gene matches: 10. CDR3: CASSPLAAGESTDTQYF. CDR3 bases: TGTGCCAGCAGCCCCCTGGCAGCGGGAGAGAGCACAGATACGCAGTATTTT. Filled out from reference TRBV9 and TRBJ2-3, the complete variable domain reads DSGVTQTPKHLITATGQRVTLRCSPRSGDLSVYWYQQSLDQGLQFLIQYYNGEERAKGNILERFSAQQFPDLHSELNLSSLELGDSALYFCASSPLAAGESTDTQYFGPGTRLTVL.

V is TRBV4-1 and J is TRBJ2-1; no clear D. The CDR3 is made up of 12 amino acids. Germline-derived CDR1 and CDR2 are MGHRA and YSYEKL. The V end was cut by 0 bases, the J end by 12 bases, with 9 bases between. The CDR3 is CASSQDRSGQFF. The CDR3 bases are TGCGCCAGCAGCCAAGATAGGAGTGGGCAGTTCTTC.

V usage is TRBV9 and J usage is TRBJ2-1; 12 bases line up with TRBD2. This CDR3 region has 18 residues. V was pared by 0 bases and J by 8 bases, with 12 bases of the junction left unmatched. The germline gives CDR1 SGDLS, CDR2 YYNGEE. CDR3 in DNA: TGTGCCAGCAGCGTAGGACTAGCGGGAGTACCCCCCCCGCATGAGCAGTTCTTC. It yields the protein CASSVGLAGVPPPHEQFF.

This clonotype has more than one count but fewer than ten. The DNA of the CDR3 is TGTGCCAGCAGTTTCACCGTGGGGAAAGAGACCCAGTACTTC. Protein: CASSFTVGKETQYF. The gene calls are TRBV27 and TRBJ2-5, with D unresolved. Germline V gene data show CDR1 as MNHEY and CDR2 as SMNVEV (reference sequence). V lost 3 bases and J 3 bases, leaving 11 bases between the germline ends. The CDR3 runs to 14 residues.

The CDR3 DNA reads TGCAGTGCTAGACAACGTGCTGGGAATTCACCCCTCCACTTT. As protein: CSARQRAGNSPLHF. The chain has TRBV20-1 and TRBJ1-6; D not certain. This CDR3 is built from 14 residues. CDR1 and CDR2 from the germline V gene are DFQATT and SNEGSKA (reference sequence). Trimming shortened V by 2 bases and J by 7 bases, and 12 bases separated the two germline ends.